This T cell receptor beta chain was recorded in a study of PD-1 blockade in classical Hodgkin lymphoma. Study-wide findings and caveats: Possibly reflecting disease activity or prior therapy, repertoire differences have causes that remain undefined.

Sequencing used immunoSEQ multiplex PCR; TCRdb keeps in-frame clones, though not all of them. The sample lists 90,000 to 100,000 clones; about three quarters were seen once. Time point indicated: cycle 4 day 1 (C4D1), after five to seven weeks of nivolumab. All patients experienced relapse after autologous stem cell transplantation, and brentuximab vedotin exposure was variable. When best responses were assessed, they were complete response, partial response or progressive disease. Remarks on this clone: What it binds is not known.

In germline, CDR1 is MGHRA, CDR2 YSYEKL. The CDR3 runs to 12 residues. Trimming removed 1 base from V and 9 bases from J, with 10 bases in between. This specimen consisted of peripheral blood mononuclear cells (PBMCs), obtained before the fourth cycle of nivolumab. The source of this sequence is a human donor with classical Hodgkin lymphoma. J is TRBJ2-7 and V is TRBV4-1; TRBD1 or TRBD2 may be the D gene (5 bases each). The CDR3, as DNA: TGCGCCAGCAGCCAAGTGGGGGTTGGGCAGTACTTC. It encodes CASSQVGVGQYF.